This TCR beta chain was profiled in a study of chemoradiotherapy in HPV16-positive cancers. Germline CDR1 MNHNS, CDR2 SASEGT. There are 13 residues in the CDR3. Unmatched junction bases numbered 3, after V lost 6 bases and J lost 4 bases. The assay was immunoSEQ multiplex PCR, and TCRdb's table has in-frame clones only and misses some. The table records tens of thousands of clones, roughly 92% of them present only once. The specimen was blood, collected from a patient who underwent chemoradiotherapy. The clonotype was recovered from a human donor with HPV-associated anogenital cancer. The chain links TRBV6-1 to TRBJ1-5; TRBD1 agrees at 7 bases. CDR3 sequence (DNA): TGTGCCAGCAGCGGACAGGAAAATCAGCCCCAGCATTTT. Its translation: CASSGQENQPQHF.